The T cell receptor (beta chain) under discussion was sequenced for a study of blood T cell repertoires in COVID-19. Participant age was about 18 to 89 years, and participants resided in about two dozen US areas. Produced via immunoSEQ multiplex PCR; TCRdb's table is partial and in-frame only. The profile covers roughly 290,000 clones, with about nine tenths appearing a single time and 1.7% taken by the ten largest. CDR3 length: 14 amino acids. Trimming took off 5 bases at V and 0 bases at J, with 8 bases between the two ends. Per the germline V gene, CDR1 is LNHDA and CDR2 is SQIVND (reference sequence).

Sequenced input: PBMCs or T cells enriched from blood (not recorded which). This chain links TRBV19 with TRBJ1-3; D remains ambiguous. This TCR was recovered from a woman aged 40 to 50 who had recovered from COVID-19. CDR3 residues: CASSPWASGNTIYF. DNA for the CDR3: TGTGCCAGTAGTCCCTGGGCCTCTGGAAACACCATATATTTT.